This is a list of T cell receptor beta chains from one sample in a study of cytomegalovirus exposure and HLA in healthy donors. The protocol was immunoSEQ multiplex PCR, while the TCRdb copy is restricted to in-frame clones and leaves out a portion. The repertoire holds about 78,000 clones, 63% seen once, with around 5.8% in the top ten. Sequences were obtained from PBMCs. Receptors originate from a man aged 25 to 40 in good health and CMV-seropositive. CDR3s include the opening cysteine and the closing phenylalanine or tryptophan. Each record gives: clone size, D gene, J gene, V gene, CDR3 DNA, CDR3 protein. A D gene is named only where the DNA matches it firmly. Only some rows state a clone size, as once, few, many or a class for expanded clones.

>-|-|TRBJ2-7|TRBV11-2
TGTGCCAGCAGCTTAGATCTTCGTGGGAGGTCCTACGAGCAGTACTTC
CASSLDLRGRSYEQYF
>-|TRBD2|TRBJ2-5|TRBV11-1
TGTGCCAGCAGCCCCCGGGACTACCCGGAGGGAGAGACCCAGTACTTC
CASSPRDYPEGETQYF
>-|TRBD1|TRBJ1-5|TRBV7-2
TGTGCCAGCAGCCAGGGGGTCCACAATCAGCCCCAGCATTTT
CASSQGVHNQPQHF
>-|TRBD2|TRBJ2-1|TRBV9
TGTGCCAGCAGCGCGTTACTAGCGGGAGGGCCAGATGAGCAGTTCTTC
CASSALLAGGPDEQFF
>once|TRBD2|TRBJ2-2|TRBV7-9
TGTGCCAGCAGCTTAGTTATTAGCGGGAGAGATAACACCGGGGAGCTGTTTTTT
CASSLVISGRDNTGELFF
>-|TRBD1|TRBJ1-6|TRBV28
TGTGCCAGCAGTGGGGGGACAGGGGGCAGCTATTCACCCCTCCACTTT
CASSGGTGGSYSPLHF
>-|TRBD2|TRBJ2-1|TRBV28
TGTGCCAGCACCCGCCCCTTAGCGGGAGTGGGTAATGAGCAGTTCTTC
CASTRPLAGVGNEQFF
>-|-|TRBJ2-3|TRBV7-9
TGTGCCAGCAGCGTCTCGGCAGATACGCAGTATTTT
CASSVSADTQYF
>-|-|TRBJ1-2|TRBV13
TGTGCCAGCAGCTTAGTGTCAGGAACTAACTATGGCTACACCTTC
CASSLVSGTNYGYTF
>few|-|TRBJ1-4|TRBV4-1
TGCGCCAGCAGCCCCCAGGGGCGGGGGATGGTAGAAGAAAAACTGTTTTTT
CASSPQGRGMVEEKLFF
>once|-|TRBJ2-4|TRBV7-9
TGTTCCAGCAGTTGGGACACAGGAATTCAGTACTTC
CSSSWDTGIQYF
>-|TRBD2|TRBJ2-7|TRBV4-2
TGTGCCAGCAGCCAACCTCTAGGCGCGGGGGGTAGCGAGCAGTACTTC
CASSQPLGAGGSEQYF
>-|-|TRBJ2-7|TRBV4-2
TGTGCCAGCAGCCAACGGACAGCCTACGAGCAGTACTTC
CASSQRTAYEQYF
>-|TRBD1|TRBJ2-1|TRBV6-1
TGTGCCAGCAGTGGAACAGGGGGCAGGGTCTACAATGAGCAGTTCTTC
CASSGTGGRVYNEQFF
>-|-|TRBJ1-1|TRBV5-1
TGCGCCAGCAGCTCGACAGGTCCCGGGAACACTGAAGCTTTCTTT
CASSSTGPGNTEAFF
>few|-|TRBJ1-3|TRBV4-1
TGCGCCAGCAGCCAAGGTCGCGGCGGTGGAAACACCATATATTTT
CASSQGRGGGNTIYF
>-|-|TRBJ2-1|TRBV13
TGTGCCAGCAGCTTAGGTCGGAGGGGATCCTACAATGAGCAGTTCTTC
CASSLGRRGSYNEQFF
>-|TRBD2|TRBJ2-5|TRBV4-2
TGTGCCAGCAGCCTTGGACTAGCGGGATCTGAGACCCAGTACTTC
CASSLGLAGSETQYF
>-|-|TRBJ2-5|TRBV29-1
TGCAGCGTTGGGGGGCAGCGCAGGGAGACCCAGTACTTC
CSVGGQRRETQYF
>-|TRBD1|TRBJ2-7|TRBV28
TGTGCCAGCACCTCAGCCGGGACAGGGTCTTACGAGCAGTACTTC
CASTSAGTGSYEQYF
>-|-|TRBJ2-7|TRBV4-2
TGTGCCAGCAGCCAAGATTCTAGAAGGGGCAGAACCTACGAGCAGTACTTC
CASSQDSRRGRTYEQYF
>-|-|TRBJ1-2|TRBV14
TGTGCCAGCAGCCAAGGTCCAGGTGGTGGCTACACCTTC
CASSQGPGGGYTF
>-|TRBD1|TRBJ2-7|TRBV29-1
TGCAGCGTGTTTCGGGACAGTTCCTACGAGCAGTACTTC
CSVFRDSSYEQYF
>-|TRBD1|TRBJ2-4|TRBV10-1
TGCGCCAGTGCCGGGACAGGGGAAAACATTCAGTACTTC
CASAGTGENIQYF
>-|TRBD1|TRBJ1-1|TRBV7-8
TGTGCCAGCAGCTTACCCCCCCTCCTGGACAGGGGTGAAGCTTTCTTT
CASSLPPLLDRGEAFF
>-|-|TRBJ2-7|TRBV5-4
TGTGCCAGCAGCTCTAGCTCCTACGAGCAGTACTTC
CASSSSSYEQYF
>-|TRBD1|TRBJ1-2|TRBV6-6
TGTGCCAGTAGTACAGGGGGCGATGGCTACACCTTC
CASSTGGDGYTF
>-|TRBD2|TRBJ2-3|TRBV5-6
TGTGCCAGCAGCCCTTTAGCGGGGGGGCAAGATACGCAGTATTTT
CASSPLAGGQDTQYF
>-|-|TRBJ1-4|TRBV2
TGTGCCAGCAGTCGGGAGGGGCAGGGTGAAAAACTGTTTTTT
CASSREGQGEKLFF
>few|-|TRBJ1-5|TRBV7-6
TGTGCCAGCAGCTTAGTAGTTGACAGTTATAGCAATCAGCCCCAGCATTTT
CASSLVVDSYSNQPQHF
>-|-|TRBJ2-1|TRBV11-3
TGTGCCAGCAGCTTGAGCAAGAACAATGAGCAGTTCTTC
CASSLSKNNEQFF
>-|-|TRBJ1-6|TRBV7-9
TGTGCCAGCAGCTCACAGGGTAATTCACCCCTCCACTTT
CASSSQGNSPLHF
>-|TRBD1|TRBJ1-6|TRBV19
TGTGCCAGTAGTCTGGACAGGGTAGTTTCACCCCTCCACTTT
CASSLDRVVSPLHF
>few|-|TRBJ2-7|TRBV19
TGTGCCAGTAGTATAGTAGCAGGGATGACCTTCTACGAGCAGTACTTC
CASSIVAGMTFYEQYF
>-|TRBD2|TRBJ2-2|TRBV29-1
TGCAGCGTCCAAGGGGGACTAGCGGGAGCCGGGGAGCTGTTTTTT
CSVQGGLAGAGELFF
>-|TRBD2|TRBJ2-7|TRBV10-3
TGTGCCATCGGGTTCGGCGGGGGCTCCTACGAGCAGTACTTC
CAIGFGGGSYEQYF
>few|TRBD1|TRBJ2-5|TRBV6-5
TGTGCCAGCAGGGAACAGGGGTCACGGACCCAGTACTTC
CASREQGSRTQYF
>-|TRBD1|TRBJ1-2|TRBV14
TGTGCCAGCAGCCAAGATTTCGCGGACAGGGGGATTTCCTATGGCTACACCTTC
CASSQDFADRGISYGYTF
>-|TRBD2|TRBJ2-7|TRBV6-1
TGTGCCAGCAGTGAAGCGCCTAGCGGGGTGTACGAGCAGTACTTC
CASSEAPSGVYEQYF
>once|-|TRBJ2-3|TRBV2
TGTGCCAGCAGTAATCAGCGGAACACAGATACGCAGTATTTT
CASSNQRNTDTQYF
>-|-|TRBJ2-5|TRBV5-1
TGCGCCAGCAGCTTACAAACTAGCTCGCAAGAGACCCAGTACTTC
CASSLQTSSQETQYF
>-|-|TRBJ2-3|TRBV7-2
TGTGCCAGCAGCCCGGTCCGCACAGATACGCAGTATTTT
CASSPVRTDTQYF
>few|TRBD1|TRBJ1-5|TRBV9
TGTGCCAGCAGCGTAGATCAGGGGGCTCAGCCCCAGCATTTT
CASSVDQGAQPQHF
>-|TRBD2|TRBJ2-7|TRBV10-1
TGCGCCAGCGCTTTAGGACTAGCCTACGAGCAGTACTTC
CASALGLAYEQYF
>-|-|TRBJ2-2|TRBV4-3
TGCGCCAGCAGCCAAGACCCCCGCACCGGGGAGCTGTTTTTT
CASSQDPRTGELFF
>once|-|TRBJ1-2|TRBV9
TGTGCCAGCAGCGTAGGAGGAGGACATGGCTACACCTTC
CASSVGGGHGYTF
>-|TRBD1|TRBJ1-6|TRBV28
TGTGCCAGCAGTCTAGGGACAGTTCCTAATTCACCCCTCCACTTT
CASSLGTVPNSPLHF
>-|TRBD2|TRBJ2-3|TRBV5-4
TGTGCCAGCAGCTTCCGACTAGCGGGGTCCACAGATACGCAGTATTTT
CASSFRLAGSTDTQYF
>few|TRBD1|TRBJ1-2|TRBV28
TGTGCCAGCAAATTGGGGACAGTCAACTATGGCTACACCTTC
CASKLGTVNYGYTF
>-|-|TRBJ2-5|TRBV30
TGTGCCTGGAGTTCTGGGGGGGAGACCCAGTACTTC
CAWSSGGETQYF
>few|-|TRBJ1-6|TRBV19
TGTGCCAGTAGAGGCGCAGCTGGACTTTATTCACCCCTCCACTTT
CASRGAAGLYSPLHF
>-|-|TRBJ1-1|TRBV7-6
TGTGCCAGCATCCGTCACAGGGAAAGCCCTGAAGCTTTCTTT
CASIRHRESPEAFF
>-|TRBD2|TRBJ2-5|TRBV7-9
TGTGCCAGCAGCCGACTAGCGCTAGGGGAGACCCAGTACTTC
CASSRLALGETQYF
>once|-|TRBJ2-5|TRBV7-3
TGTGCCAGCAGCCCCGCGGATAAAGAGACCCAGTACTTC
CASSPADKETQYF
>few|-|TRBJ1-6|TRBV28
TGTGCCAGCAGTTTTGGTACAGGGAATTCACCCCTCCACTTT
CASSFGTGNSPLHF
>-|-|TRBJ1-2|TRBV7-9
TGTGCCAGCAGCCGCGCAGGGGACTATGGCTACACCTTC
CASSRAGDYGYTF
>-|-|TRBJ2-2|TRBV28
TGTGCCAGCAGTCAGATTTACGAGCCAGGGTTAGACACCGGGGAGCTGTTTTTT
CASSQIYEPGLDTGELFF
>few|-|TRBJ2-1|TRBV9
TGTGCCAGCAGCGCTAGTGGGGTTGGGGGGAGCTCCTACAATGAGCAGTTCTTC
CASSASGVGGSSYNEQFF
>few|TRBD1|TRBJ1-1|TRBV11-3
TGTGCCAGCAGCCTTAGAGACAGGGGAATCACTGAAGCTTTCTTT
CASSLRDRGITEAFF
>-|-|TRBJ2-7|TRBV5-1
TGCGCCAGCAGCTTGGACTACAGGGCGACCGGCCACGAGCAGTACTTC
CASSLDYRATGHEQYF